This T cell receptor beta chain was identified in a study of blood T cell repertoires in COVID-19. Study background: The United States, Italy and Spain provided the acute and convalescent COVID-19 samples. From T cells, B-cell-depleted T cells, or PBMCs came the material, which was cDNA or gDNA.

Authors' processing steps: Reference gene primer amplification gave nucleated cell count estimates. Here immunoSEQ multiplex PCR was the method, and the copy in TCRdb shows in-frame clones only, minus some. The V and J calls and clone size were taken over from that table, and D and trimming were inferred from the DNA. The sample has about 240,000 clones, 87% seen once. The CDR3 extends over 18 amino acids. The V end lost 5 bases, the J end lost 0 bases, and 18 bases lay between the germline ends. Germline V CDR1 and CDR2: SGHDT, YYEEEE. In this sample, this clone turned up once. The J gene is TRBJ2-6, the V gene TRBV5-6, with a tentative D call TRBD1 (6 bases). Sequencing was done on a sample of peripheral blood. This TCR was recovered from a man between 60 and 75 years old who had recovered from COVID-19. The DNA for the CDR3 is TGTGCCAGCAGGGAGAAGGGGGACAAAAGCTCTGGGGCCAACGTCCTGACTTTC. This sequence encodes CASREKGDKSSGANVLTF.